This is a list of T cell receptor beta chains from one sample in a study of blood T cells in healthy people across ages. TCRdb called the 5' RACE reads again in MiXCR, with one record for every CDR3 protein. The data show nearly 800,000 distinct CDR3 sequences, just over 55% seen once. Sequenced material: blood. The receptors here all came from a man aged 40-55 years in good health. The conserved cysteine and the conserved F or W are not part of the CDR3 here. Each record gives: J gene, V gene, CDR3 protein.

j_call: -; v_call: TRBV5-1; cdr3_aa: ASSLPSGGNEQY
j_call: TRBJ2-7; v_call: TRBV5-1; cdr3_aa: ASSLGPSPSYEQY
j_call: TRBJ2-3; v_call: TRBV20-1; cdr3_aa: SATTSGRRPDTQY
j_call: TRBJ2-5; v_call: TRBV5-1; cdr3_aa: ASSLMGKGPQETQY
j_call: TRBJ2-1; v_call: TRBV28; cdr3_aa: AWGVYNEQF
j_call: TRBJ2-1; v_call: TRBV20-1; cdr3_aa: SASRGKPYNEQF
j_call: TRBJ2-5; v_call: TRBV6-5; cdr3_aa: ASSQGTARETQY
j_call: TRBJ1-1; v_call: TRBV28; cdr3_aa: ASITGAGNTEAF
j_call: TRBJ2-3; v_call: TRBV28; cdr3_aa: ASSSRDSPTDTQY
j_call: TRBJ2-5; v_call: TRBV10-3; cdr3_aa: AISGSDTQETQY
j_call: TRBJ1-4; v_call: TRBV4-1; cdr3_aa: ASSQFRGENEKLF
j_call: TRBJ2-2; v_call: TRBV6-5; cdr3_aa: ASSYSPAGGPSGTGELF
j_call: TRBJ1-5; v_call: TRBV12-3/TRBV12-4; cdr3_aa: ASSPWAGQPQH
j_call: TRBJ1-1; v_call: TRBV20-1; cdr3_aa: RGNTEAF
j_call: TRBJ2-7; v_call: TRBV5-6; cdr3_aa: ASSFPGGTDSYEQY
j_call: TRBJ2-5; v_call: TRBV2; cdr3_aa: ASSETEVKQY
j_call: TRBJ2-1; v_call: TRBV4-2; cdr3_aa: ASSRSVSYNEQF
j_call: TRBJ1-5; v_call: TRBV12-3/TRBV12-4; cdr3_aa: ASSTGGQPQH
j_call: TRBJ2-7; v_call: TRBV12-3/TRBV12-4; cdr3_aa: ASRVDSIYEQY
j_call: TRBJ2-7; v_call: TRBV18; cdr3_aa: ASSLPGDYEQY
j_call: -; v_call: TRBV4-3; cdr3_aa: ASSQDREWAYEQY
j_call: TRBJ1-2; v_call: TRBV20-1; cdr3_aa: SAPGQGGTWVGYT
j_call: TRBJ1-2; v_call: TRBV20-1; cdr3_aa: SAPRAENYGYT
j_call: TRBJ2-1; v_call: TRBV5-1; cdr3_aa: ASSLGGSSPNEQF
j_call: TRBJ2-1; v_call: TRBV20-1; cdr3_aa: SAWSERATDEQF
j_call: TRBJ2-3; v_call: TRBV3-1; cdr3_aa: ASSQLATGLAGGTQY